Shown below are 3 T cell receptor beta chains from a single sample sequenced in a study of blood T cell repertoires in COVID-19. Clones were sequenced by immunoSEQ multiplex PCR, and TCRdb holds only the in-frame ones, with some missing. The sample lists around 130,000 clones, around 78% seen once, with about a tenth in the top ten. The sample taken for sequencing was peripheral blood. These receptors originate from a human donor in a cohort sampled during active COVID-19.

This clone was seen only a few times. The CDR3 nucleotides are TGTGCCAGCACCTTAGCGGGGGGAATCACAGATACGCAGTATTTT. Translated: CASTLAGGITDTQYF. This chain joins TRBV2 and TRBJ2-3; the match to TRBD2 covers 10 bases. Germline trimming cut 7 bases from V and 2 bases from J; bases unmatched to any gene: 6. Germline-derived CDR1 and CDR2 are SNHLY and FYNNEI. CDR3 length: 15 residues. The complete variable domain, with remaining parts taken from reference TRBV2 and TRBJ2-3, reads EPEVTQTPSHQVTQMGQEVILRCVPISNHLYFYWYRQILGQKVEFLVSFYNNEISEKSEIFDDQFSVERPDGSNFTLKIRSTKLEDSAMYFCASTLAGGITDTQYFGPGTRLTVL.

V and J are TRBV19 and TRBJ1-3; possibly TRBD1 for D (5 bases). CDR3 length: 13 amino acids. V shed 3 bases and J shed 5 bases, with 8 bases lying between them. Germline V gives CDR1 LNHDA, CDR2 SQIVND (reference sequence). The CDR3 is CASSIDRRNTIYF. In DNA form, the CDR3 reads TGTGCCAGTAGTATTGACAGAAGAAACACCATATATTTT.

This chain links TRBV5-4 with TRBJ2-1; TRBD1 might be the D (6 bases). V was shortened by 0 bases and J by 8 bases, with 15 bases between the two germline ends. The V gene's germline CDR1 is SGHNT and CDR2 YYREEE (reference sequence). This CDR3 has 15 residues. Here the CDR3 DNA reads TGTGCCAGCAGCTTGGATTCAGGGGCGGACGATGAGCAGTTCTTC. This sequence encodes CASSLDSGADDEQFF.